The clone carrying this T cell receptor (beta chain) was observed at least ten times. These data originate in a study of CD8+CD57+ T cells in acquired aplastic anemia. In patients chosen for sequencing, flow cytometry had shown CD8+CD57+ cell expansion. The CDR3 is 14 residues long. Germline CDR1 is MNHNS and CDR2 is SASEGT. V lost 1 base to trimming and J lost 11 bases, with 17 bases between them. The template for TCR beta VDJ and CDR3 sequence profiling was genomic DNA. Via MiXCR, TCRdb re-called the reads, giving one row per CDR3 protein. The sample contains around 170,000 distinct CDR3 sequences, approximately 48% of which appear only once.

The sequencing input was sorted CD4+, CD8+, or CD8+CD57+ T cells (not recorded which) from PBMCs. The clonotype comes from a human donor with aplastic anemia. This chain uses TRBV6-1 with TRBJ1-1; D gene unclear. CDR3 in amino acids: CASSEGSSVGRAFF. Written as DNA, the CDR3 is TGTGCCAGCAGTGAAGGTTCGTCGGTAGGGCGGGCTTTCTTT.